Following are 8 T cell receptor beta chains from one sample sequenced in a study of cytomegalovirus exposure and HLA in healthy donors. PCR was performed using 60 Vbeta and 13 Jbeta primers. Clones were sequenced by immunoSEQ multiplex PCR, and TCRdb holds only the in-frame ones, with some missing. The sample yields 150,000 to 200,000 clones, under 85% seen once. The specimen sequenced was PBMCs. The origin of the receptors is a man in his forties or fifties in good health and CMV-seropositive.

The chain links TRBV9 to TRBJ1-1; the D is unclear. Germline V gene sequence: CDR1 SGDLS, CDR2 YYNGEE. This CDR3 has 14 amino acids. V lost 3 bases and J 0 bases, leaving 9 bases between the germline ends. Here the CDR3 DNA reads TGTGCCAGCAGCGCCCAGGTAGTGAACACTGAAGCTTTCTTT. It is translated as CASSAQVVNTEAFF.

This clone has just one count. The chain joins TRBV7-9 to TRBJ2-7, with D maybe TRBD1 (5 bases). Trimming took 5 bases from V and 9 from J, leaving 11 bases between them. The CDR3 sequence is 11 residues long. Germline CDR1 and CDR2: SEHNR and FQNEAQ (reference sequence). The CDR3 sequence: CASSHSGWQYF. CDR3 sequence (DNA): TGTGCCAGCAGCCATTCAGGGTGGCAGTACTTC. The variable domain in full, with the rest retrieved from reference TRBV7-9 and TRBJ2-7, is DTGVSQNPRHKITKRGQNVTFRCDPISEHNRLYWYRQTLGQGPEFLTYFQNEAQLEKSRLLSDRFSAERPKGSFSTLEIQRTEQGDSAMYLCASSHSGWQYFGPGTRLTVT.

Written as DNA, the CDR3 is TGTGCCAGCAGTCAGACAGATACGCAGTATTTT. It specifies CASSQTDTQYF. This sequence joins TRBV6-6 and TRBJ2-3; D unclear. Germline CDR1 MNHNY, CDR2 SVGAGI (reference sequence). Trimming left V 5 bases short and J 3 bases short, with 3 bases between. The CDR3 spans 11 residues.

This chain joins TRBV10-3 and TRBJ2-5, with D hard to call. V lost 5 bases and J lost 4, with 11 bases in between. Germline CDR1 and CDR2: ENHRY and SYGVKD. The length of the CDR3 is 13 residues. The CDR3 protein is CAISSTLRETQYF. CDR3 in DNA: TGTGCCATCAGTAGTACGCTCAGAGAGACCCAGTACTTC.

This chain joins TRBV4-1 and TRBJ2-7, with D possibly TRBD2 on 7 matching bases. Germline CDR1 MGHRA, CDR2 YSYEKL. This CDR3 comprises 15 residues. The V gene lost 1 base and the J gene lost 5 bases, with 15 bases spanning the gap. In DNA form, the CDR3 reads TGCGCCAGCAGCCAAGTCACGGCGGGGGACAACGAGCAGTACTTC. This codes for CASSQVTAGDNEQYF.

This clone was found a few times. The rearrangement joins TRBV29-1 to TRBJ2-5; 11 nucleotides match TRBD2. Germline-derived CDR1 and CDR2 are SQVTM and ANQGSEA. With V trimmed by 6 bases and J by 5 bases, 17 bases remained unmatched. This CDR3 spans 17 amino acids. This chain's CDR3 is CSVHSLAGGPRVETQYF. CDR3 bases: TGCAGCGTCCACTCCTTAGCGGGAGGGCCGCGGGTGGAGACCCAGTACTTC.

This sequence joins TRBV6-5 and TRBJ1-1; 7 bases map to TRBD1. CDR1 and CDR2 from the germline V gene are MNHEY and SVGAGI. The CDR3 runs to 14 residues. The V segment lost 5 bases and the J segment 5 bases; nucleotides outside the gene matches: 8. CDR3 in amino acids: CASSGQGVRTEAFF. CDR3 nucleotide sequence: TGTGCCAGCAGTGGTCAGGGGGTCCGGACTGAAGCTTTCTTT.

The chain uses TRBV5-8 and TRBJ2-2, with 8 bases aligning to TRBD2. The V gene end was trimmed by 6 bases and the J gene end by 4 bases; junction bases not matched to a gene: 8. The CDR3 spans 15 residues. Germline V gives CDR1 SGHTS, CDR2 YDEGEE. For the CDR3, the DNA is TGTGCCAGCAAGGTCGGGGGGGCAATCACCGGGGAGCTGTTTTTT. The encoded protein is CASKVGGAITGELFF.